The clone carrying this T cell receptor beta chain was seen only once. The antigen is undetermined. This record comes from a study of T cell responses to AZD1222 COVID-19 vaccine. Study-wide results and caveats: With two AZD1222 doses given, Spike-specific TCR breadth and depth both rose. Clonal diversity was possibly underestimated, and white British individuals and females predominated among donors. Only a handful of AZD1222 recipients, more than 5 in all, had baseline seropositivity.

Some clones are missing from TCRdb's copy, which holds only in-frame ones; the method was immunoSEQ multiplex PCR. The sample includes around 120,000 clones, roughly 84% of them seen just once. The CDR3 has 14 residues. Germline V gene data show CDR1 as MNHEY and CDR2 as SMNVEV (reference sequence). V trimming: 6 bases; J trimming: 5 bases; junction bases outside the gene matches: 6. The source was peripheral blood, collected on day 0 of AZD1222 vaccination. This chain joins TRBV27 and TRBJ1-2, with 10 bases fitting TRBD1. The clonotype originates from an adult in good health. As DNA, the CDR3 is TGTGCCAGCAGCGGAGGGACAGGGGTTTATGGCTACACCTTC. This encodes CASSGGTGVYGYTF.